These 22 T cell receptor beta chains were all obtained from the same sample, sequenced in a study of blood T cells in healthy people across ages. Together with a sample-barcoded 5' primer, a J-beta primer mix was included in a second PCR lasting about 7 to 11 cycles. In TCRdb, the 5' RACE reads were re-called with MiXCR into one record per CDR3 protein. The repertoire holds about 830,000 distinct CDR3 sequences, with roughly 64% as singletons. The sequenced sample consisted of blood. These receptors were obtained from a man aged 25-45 years in good health.

The gene calls are TRBV15 and TRBJ2-2, with D possibly matching TRBD2 (6 bases). The V end was cut by 8 bases, the J end by 7 bases, with 14 bases between. This CDR3 comprises 13 residues. The germline V gene encodes CDR1 LNHNV and CDR2 YYDKDF (reference sequence). The CDR3 protein is CATAGLLNGELFF. The CDR3 DNA sequence: TGTGCCACCGCGGGACTTTTAAACGGGGAGCTGTTTTTT.

V is TRBV5-1 and J is TRBJ2-3, with TRBD2 as a possible D gene (6 bases). This CDR3 has 14 amino acids. The germline V and J ends were trimmed by 0 bases and 2 bases, with 7 bases remaining between them. In germline, CDR1 is SGHRS, CDR2 YFSETQ. CDR3 bases: TGCGCCAGCAGCTTGGAGCGGGCCACAGATACGCAGTATTTT. This sequence encodes CASSLERATDTQYF.

This chain uses TRBV28 with TRBJ2-4, with a possible D match to TRBD1 (5 bases). The J call is uncertain, as TRBJ2-7 better fits the DNA end. The CDR3 loop spans 13 amino acids. Germline CDR1 and CDR2: MDHEN and SYDVKM. CDR3 in amino acids: CASSSQGDSEQYF. CDR3 DNA: TGTGCCAGCAGTTCTCAGGGTGACAGCGAGCAGTACTTC.

This clonotype has more than one count but fewer than ten. V is TRBV20-1 and J is TRBJ2-7, with D possibly matching TRBD1 (8 bases). Per germline, CDR1 DFQATT and CDR2 SNEGSKA (reference sequence). V lost 6 bases and J 1 base, leaving 16 bases between the germline ends. This CDR3 has 14 amino acids. The CDR3 reads CSAGGGTGSYEQYF. The CDR3 nucleotides are TGCAGTGCAGGGGGGGGGACAGGTTCCTACGAGCAGTACTTC.

The sample holds one count of this clonotype. One end of the junction varies from germline; a read error may be responsible. This chain uses TRBV6-5 with TRBJ1-1, with a possible D match to TRBD1 (6 bases). CDR3 length: 13 amino acids. Germline CDR1 is MNHEY and CDR2 is SVGAGI. CDR3: CASTRGGNTETFF. The CDR3, as DNA: TGTGCCAGCACCCGAGGGGGGAACACTGAAACTTTCTTT.

This chain links TRBV12-3 or TRBV12-4 with TRBJ1-5, with a possible D match to TRBD1 (5 bases). CDR3 length equals 13 residues. V was clipped by 3 bases and J by 5 bases, with 8 bases between them. CDR3 region: CASSFTGDQPQHF. The CDR3 DNA is TGTGCCAGCAGTTTTACGGGGGATCAGCCCCAGCATTTT.

The rearrangement joins TRBV20-1 to TRBJ2-7, with D hard to call. Trimming cost V 0 bases and J 0 bases, with 12 bases left between them. Germline-derived CDR1 and CDR2 are DFQATT and SNEGSKA (reference sequence). The length of the CDR3 is 15 residues. In DNA, the CDR3 is TGCAGTGCTAGAGATGGGAATCGCCCCTCCTACGAGCAGTACTTC. This gives the protein CSARDGNRPSYEQYF.

This clonotype occurred once. The chain couples TRBV27 to TRBJ2-1, with 7 bases aligning to TRBD2. This CDR3 comprises 18 residues. V shed 3 bases, J shed 5 bases, and the junction held 16 bases outside the gene matches. CDR1 and CDR2 (germline): MNHEY, SMNVEV (reference sequence). The CDR3 spells CASSLLREPGTTHNEQFF. The CDR3 DNA is TGTGCCAGCAGTTTGCTTAGGGAACCCGGGACTACCCACAATGAGCAGTTCTTC.

This chain joins TRBV2 and TRBJ1-1; 7 nucleotides line up with TRBD1. The CDR3 has 13 amino acids. Germline V lookup: CDR1 SNHLY, CDR2 FYNNEI. The trim removed 7 bases at V and 1 base at J, leaving 3 bases unmatched. CDR3 residues: CASTGTANTEAFF. The CDR3 DNA reads as TGTGCCAGCACCGGGACAGCGAACACTGAAGCTTTCTTT.

The chain uses TRBV12-3 or TRBV12-4 and TRBJ1-5; D remains ambiguous. The length of the CDR3 is 14 residues. V lost 7 bases, J lost 2 bases, and 12 bases lay in between. DNA of the CDR3: TGTGCCAGCACCGAGGCGATGGGCAATCAGCCCCAGCATTTT. Translated: CASTEAMGNQPQHF.

The chain recombines TRBV5-1 with TRBJ2-7; maybe TRBD1 (6 bases). Trimming stripped 4 bases from V and 6 bases from J, with 17 bases between. Germline assignment: CDR1 SGHRS and CDR2 YFSETQ. The CDR3 consists of 14 residues. CDR3: CASSQGQRSGEQYF. DNA for the CDR3: TGCGCCAGCAGCCAAGGACAGAGGTCCGGCGAGCAGTACTTC.

This clonotype was picked up many times. This chain uses TRBV5-1 with TRBJ2-5, with 7 bases matching TRBD2. Per the germline V gene, CDR1 is SGHRS and CDR2 is YFSETQ. This CDR3 is 13 amino acids long. The ends lost 7 bases at V and 1 base at J; junction bases unmatched: 4. Here the CDR3 DNA reads TGCGCCAGCTCGGGGGGTCCCCAAGAGACCCAGTACTTC. This encodes CASSGGPQETQYF.

This clonotype came up many times. The chain is built from TRBV10-3 and TRBJ1-2, with a possible D match to TRBD1 (6 bases). Trimming pared 4 bases from V and 4 bases from J, leaving 13 bases between. The CDR3 is 14 amino acids. Germline V CDR1 and CDR2: ENHRY, SYGVKD. The CDR3 region is CAISASQGIYGYTF. CDR3 coding DNA: TGTGCCATCAGTGCGAGTCAGGGGATCTATGGCTACACCTTC.

The rearrangement uses TRBV11-1 and TRBJ2-1; 9 bases match TRBD2. CDR3 size: 14 residues. Trimming removed 2 bases from V and 14 bases from J; junction bases left unmatched: 10. The germline CDR1 and CDR2 sequences are SGHAT and FQDESV (reference sequence). The chain's CDR3 is CASSLLREGLLKFF. CDR3 nucleotides: TGTGCCAGCAGCTTATTGCGGGAGGGCCTTCTTAAGTTCTTC.

The chain is built from TRBV6-1 and TRBJ2-5, with TRBD1 matching 10 bases. The germline V gene has CDR1 MNHNS and CDR2 SASEGT. V dropped 5 bases and J dropped 4; count of bases not matched to a gene: 10. This CDR3 has 16 amino acids. CDR3 residues: CASSLLGTGVRETQYF. The CDR3 DNA follows: TGTGCCAGCAGTTTGCTTGGGACAGGGGTTCGAGAGACCCAGTACTTC.

This clonotype appeared a few times. This sequence joins TRBV20-1 and TRBJ2-1, with 9 bases matching TRBD2. The V and J ends lost 4 bases and 7 bases, in that order; junction bases with no gene match: 14. The CDR3 sequence is 16 residues long. Germline lookup yields CDR1 DFQATT and CDR2 SNEGSKA (reference sequence). The CDR3 loop reads CSATSLGGRAKNEQFF. CDR3 in DNA: TGCAGTGCTACCTCCTTGGGCGGGAGGGCCAAGAATGAGCAGTTCTTC.

This clonotype was detected a few times. V is TRBV29-1 and J is TRBJ2-1; 10 bases line up with TRBD1. CDR3 length: 12 residues. Per germline, CDR1 SQVTM and CDR2 ANQGSEA. Trimming removed 2 bases from V and 12 bases from J; junction bases left unmatched: 4. Here the CDR3 DNA reads TGCAGCGTTGAACCAGGGACAGGGGCGCAGTTCTTC. Translation: CSVEPGTGAQFF.

This clonotype appeared a few times. The chain recombines TRBV7-9 with TRBJ2-1; a weak D match, TRBD1 (5 bases). Trimming pared 8 bases from V and 5 bases from J, leaving 16 bases between. CDR1 and CDR2 from the germline V gene are SEHNR and FQNEAQ (reference sequence). The CDR3 sequence is 14 residues long. In nucleotides, the CDR3 is TGTGCCAGCGTCCCTTGGGGCGCAAACAATGAGCAGTTCTTC. Amino acids: CASVPWGANNEQFF.

The chain carries TRBV5-1 and TRBJ2-3, with 9 bases lining up with TRBD1. The CDR3 extends over 16 amino acids. CDR1 is SGHRS, CDR2 YFSETQ, per germline. Losses at the gene ends were 4 bases for V and 7 bases for J; bases not matched to a gene: 13. For the CDR3, the DNA is TGCGCCAGCAGCATAACCGGGACAGGGCTTGGGAATACGCAGTATTTT. The encoded protein is CASSITGTGLGNTQYF. Variable domain in full (rest from reference TRBV5-1 and TRBJ2-3): KAGVTQTPRYLIKTRGQQVTLSCSPISGHRSVSWYQQTPGQGLQFLFEYFSETQRNKGNFPGRFSGRQFSNSRSEMNVSTLELGDSALYLCASSITGTGLGNTQYFGPGTRLTVL.

In the case of this clonotype: Being one base from a much bigger clone, this may be a read error. The CDR3 here is CSVAGTGANVLTF. The DNA for the CDR3 is TGCAGCGTTGCAGGGACTGGGGCCAACGTCCTGACTTTC. This chain joins TRBV29-1 and TRBJ2-6, with D maybe TRBD1 (5 bases). CDR1 is SQVTM and CDR2 is ANQGSEA in the germline V gene. V lost 4 bases and J lost 2, with 6 bases in between. The CDR3 covers 13 residues.

V is TRBV12-3 or TRBV12-4 and J is TRBJ2-5, with D unclear. V lost 7 bases to trimming and J lost 0 bases, with 9 bases between them. This CDR3 is 13 amino acids long. The CDR3 protein is CASTGRNQETQYF. CDR3 nucleotides: TGTGCCAGCACAGGACGTAACCAAGAGACCCAGTACTTC.

The chain joins TRBV7-2 to TRBJ2-3; tentative D call: TRBD1 (5 bases). V was trimmed by 5 bases and J by 1 base, leaving 13 bases between them. Germline V gives CDR1 SGHTA, CDR2 FQGNSA. The length of the CDR3 is 15 residues. CDR3 sequence reads: CASSQQAPGTDTQYF. The CDR3, as DNA: TGTGCCAGCAGCCAACAGGCGCCTGGCACAGATACGCAGTATTTT.